The rows below give T cell receptor beta chains drawn from one sample of a study of T-cell reconstitution after alpha-beta-depleted transplantation in children. TCRdb re-called the PCR reads through MiXCR, storing one row per CDR3 protein. Altogether 300,000 to 400,000 distinct CDR3 sequences are present, roughly 16% being singletons, with the ten largest covering about 41%. Sample: PBMCs, mostly from graft donor cells, taken 360 days after TCRalphabeta/CD19-depleted stem cell transplant. These receptors all come from a male patient aged 2-15 years who had a stem cell transplant for acute lymphoblastic leukemia, so the T cells may come from the graft donor. The CDR3 runs from the conserved cysteine through the conserved F or W. Each record gives: CDR3 length, V gene, D gene, clone size, J gene, CDR3 DNA, CDR3 protein. A D gene is named only where the DNA matches it firmly. Not every row has a clone size; where given, it reads once, few, many or a size class.

15	TRBV7-2	-	-	TRBJ2-1	TGTGCCAGCAGCTTAACGATAACTAGTACCAATGAGCAGTTCTTC	CASSLTITSTNEQFF
16	TRBV28	TRBD1	-	TRBJ1-5	TGTGCCATCTACACCAGGGGGAAGGGAAGCAATCAGCCCCAGCATTTT	CAIYTRGKGSNQPQHF
13	TRBV5-1	TRBD1	many	TRBJ1-1	TGCGCCAGCAGGGGGACAGCAAGCGCTGAAGCTTTCTTT	CASRGTASAEAFF
16	TRBV5-1	-	few	TRBJ2-2	TGCGCCAGCGGACCCCAAAGTGGGGGAAACACCGGGGAGCTGTTTTTT	CASGPQSGGNTGELFF
14	TRBV4-1	-	-	TRBJ2-7	TGCGCCAGCAGCCAAGAGGATTGGTCCTACGAGCAGTACTTC	CASSQEDWSYEQYF
15	TRBV6-5	TRBD1	-	TRBJ2-7	TGTGCCAGCAGTTACCGGACAGGGTCAACCTACGAGCAGTACTTC	CASSYRTGSTYEQYF
13	TRBV18	-	few	TRBJ2-7	TGTGCCAGCTCACCAGGCGCTTCCTACGAGCAGTACTTC	CASSPGASYEQYF
16	TRBV18	-	-	TRBJ2-1	TGTGCCAGCTCACCCTGGACGGGCCGAACCTACAATGAGCAGTTCTTC	CASSPWTGRTYNEQFF
11	TRBV29-1	-	few	TRBJ2-1	TGCAGCGTTGGGGAGTACAATGAGCAGTTCTTC	CSVGEYNEQFF
17	TRBV7-9	TRBD2	-	TRBJ2-7	TGTGCCAGCAGCTTAGCGGAACTAGCGGGAGTTTCCTACGAGCAGTACTTC	CASSLAELAGVSYEQYF
16	TRBV4-1	-	-	TRBJ1-1	TGCGCCAGCAGCCAAGAGGCCCCCCGGGGGCACACTGAAGCTTTCTTT	CASSQEAPRGHTEAFF